This TCR beta chain was profiled in a study of T cells after posttransplantation cyclophosphamide. Cyclophosphamide on days +3 and +4 followed busulfan-fludarabine conditioning and a marrow graft. Overall study results and limits: Skin or GI-infiltrating T cells shared few TRB sequences with blood.

The ends were cut back, 9 bases at V and 2 bases at J, with 17 bases in the middle. This CDR3 is built from 15 residues. Germline V CDR1 and CDR2: LNHDA, SQIVND (reference sequence). Of note for this clone: Its target is not known.

Data came from immunoSEQ multiplex PCR; TCRdb stores just in-frame clones and leaves some out. Of just under 20,000 clones in the sample, roughly 87% are singletons; the top ten hold 5.5% to 7.5%. The specimen comprised PBMCs, sampled after allogeneic stem cell transplant with posttransplant cyclophosphamide. This chain uses TRBV19 with TRBJ2-1; D is possibly TRBD2 (6 bases). The clonotype comes from a female patient aged 40-49 years who received an allogeneic stem cell transplant from a related donor, was CMV-positive, and had no GVHD. Some T cells may be supplied by the graft donor. This CDR3 reads CASTPGGVAYNEQFF. The DNA for the CDR3 is TGTGCCAGCACCCCGGGCGGGGTCGCCTACAATGAGCAGTTCTTC.